This T cell receptor (beta chain) emerged from a study of blood T cell repertoires in COVID-19. Looking at the study overall: COVID-19 samples collected from the United States, Italy and Spain covered acute and convalescent phases. The analysed material was cDNA or gDNA that came from T cells, B-cell-depleted T cells, or PBMCs.

The CDR3 totals 11 residues. Under the authors' procedure: Nucleated cell number was recorded as an estimate derived from reference gene primer amplification. Repertoires were generated with immunoSEQ multiplex PCR, while TCRdb's copy carries only in-frame clones and drops some. That table is the source of V, J and clone size, and D and trimming were worked out from the DNA. The table has over 300,000 clones, about 90% seen once; the top ten hold roughly 6.7%. The sequence was collected from a man aged 18 to 29 who had recovered from COVID-19. This sequence joins TRBV1 and TRBJ2-1; TRBD1, the D gene given by the table, was not confirmed from the DNA. TRBV1 is shown as a pseudogene. The specimen sequenced was peripheral blood. CDR3 nucleotide sequence: TGCACCAGCATCACAGCTAATGAGCAGTTCTTC. Its protein is CTSITANEQFF.